The 26 T cell receptor beta chains reported below all come from one sample, sequenced in a study of T cell responses to AZD1222 COVID-19 vaccine. Clones were read by immunoSEQ multiplex PCR, and TCRdb kept only the in-frame ones, dropping some. Of around 92,000 clones listed, under 95% are singletons. Material: peripheral blood, obtained on day 0 of AZD1222 vaccination. The origin of the receptors is an adult in good health.

J is TRBJ1-5 and V is TRBV3-1 (or the pseudogene TRBV3-2), with D hard to call. Trimming took off 4 bases at V and 0 bases at J, with 4 bases between the two ends. The V gene's germline CDR1 is LGHDT and CDR2 YNNKEL (reference sequence). The CDR3 consists of 13 residues. This CDR3 is CASSPNSNQPQHF. CDR3 DNA sequence: TGTGCCAGCAGCCCGAATAGCAATCAGCCCCAGCATTTT.

The chain couples TRBV2 to TRBJ2-1; 11 bases map to TRBD2. The CDR3 is 15 amino acids. V lost 7 bases to trimming and J lost 4 bases; unmatched junction nucleotides: 6. Germline loops: CDR1 SNHLY, CDR2 FYNNEI. CDR3 sequence: CASKPTSGVYNEQFF. CDR3 in DNA: TGTGCCAGCAAACCGACTAGCGGGGTTTACAATGAGCAGTTCTTC.

This chain links TRBV7-8 with TRBJ1-5, with 7 bases aligning to TRBD1. There are 14 residues in the CDR3. V gave up 10 bases and J gave up 4 bases; unmatched junction bases: 10. Germline CDR1 SGHVS, CDR2 FQNEAQ. Here the CDR3 reads CATQTGAGNQPQHF. The CDR3 bases are TGTGCCACCCAAACAGGGGCTGGTAATCAGCCCCAGCATTTT.

This rearrangement joins TRBV25-1 to TRBJ1-3; D is unclear. V lost 10 bases and J 4 bases, leaving 11 bases between the germline ends. The CDR3 extends over 12 amino acids. Germline-derived CDR1 and CDR2 are MGHDK and SYGVNS. CDR3: CATIASGNTIYF. The CDR3 DNA reads as TGTGCCACCATTGCTTCGGGAAACACCATATATTTT.

V is TRBV27 and J is TRBJ1-1; D may be TRBD1 (6 bases). Trimming took off 8 bases at V and 1 base at J, with 11 bases between the two ends. Germline loops: CDR1 MNHEY, CDR2 SMNVEV (reference sequence). CDR3 size: 13 residues. The CDR3 protein is CASSGAENTEAFF. CDR3 DNA sequence: TGTGCCAGCTCAGGGGCAGAGAACACTGAAGCTTTCTTT.

This rearrangement joins TRBV3-1 (or the pseudogene TRBV3-2) to TRBJ2-4; a possible D gene is TRBD1 (6 bases). The V gene's germline CDR1 is LGHDT and CDR2 YNNKEL (reference sequence). V gave up 5 bases and J gave up 8 bases, with 16 bases separating them. The CDR3 is 14 amino acids. The CDR3 protein is CASSKRAGVDIQYF. CDR3 DNA: TGTGCCAGCAGCAAAAGGGCAGGGGTGGACATTCAGTACTTC.

The chain is built from TRBV12-3 or TRBV12-4 and TRBJ1-2, with D possibly TRBD1 on 6 matching bases. CDR3 length: 13 residues. V lost 7 bases to trimming and J lost 2 bases, with 11 bases between them. CDR3 residues: CASTTGANYGYTF. The CDR3 DNA is TGTGCCAGCACGACGGGGGCGAACTATGGCTACACCTTC.

V and J are TRBV6-5 and TRBJ2-7; D perhaps matches TRBD1 (6 bases). V dropped 6 bases and J dropped 4 bases, with 7 bases sitting between them. CDR3 length: 11 residues. Germline lookup yields CDR1 MNHEY and CDR2 SVGAGI. CDR3 nucleotide sequence: TGTGCCAGCAGGACAGGTTACGAGCAGTACTTC. Residues: CASRTGYEQYF.

This clone was counted once. The rearrangement links TRBV28 to TRBJ2-2; the D gene could be TRBD1 or TRBD2 (5 bases each). The CDR3 totals 17 residues. Germline V gives CDR1 MDHEN, CDR2 SYDVKM. V was cut by 2 bases and J by 2 bases, with 15 bases left in between. CDR3: CASSLSGTGHNTGELFF. The CDR3 DNA is TGTGCCAGCAGTTTAAGCGGAACAGGCCACAACACCGGGGAGCTGTTTTTT.

This clone was counted a single time. The gene calls are TRBV7-9 and TRBJ2-1; 11 bases line up with TRBD2. V trimming: 7 bases; J trimming: 5 bases; junction bases outside the gene matches: 4. The CDR3 totals 14 residues. Germline CDR1 and CDR2: SEHNR and FQNEAQ (reference sequence). CDR3 amino acids: CASTIAGGNNEQFF. The CDR3 nucleotides read TGTGCCAGCACCATAGCGGGGGGGAACAATGAGCAGTTCTTC.

J is TRBJ1-6 and V is TRBV29-1, with 9 bases fitting TRBD1. The CDR3 runs to 12 residues. Germline CDR1 and CDR2: SQVTM and ANQGSEA. With V trimmed by 4 bases and J by 15 bases, 7 bases remained unmatched. In DNA, the CDR3 is TGCAGCGTTGGCCCCGACAGGGGGAGCCTCCACTTT. Translation: CSVGPDRGSLHF.

This clone has just a few counts. V gene TRBV7-2 combines with J gene TRBJ2-1; 12 bases are shared with TRBD2. Unmatched junction bases numbered 5, after V lost 4 bases and J lost 10 bases. The CDR3 contains 14 residues. Per germline, CDR1 SGHTA and CDR2 FQGNSA. CDR3 in amino acids: CASSSRLAGAEQFF. Here the CDR3 DNA reads TGTGCCAGCAGCTCGCGACTAGCGGGGGCCGAGCAGTTCTTC.

This chain uses TRBV6-5 with TRBJ1-5; the match to TRBD1 covers 7 bases. The V segment lost 2 bases and the J segment 5 bases; nucleotides outside the gene matches: 0. There are 13 residues in the CDR3. Looked up from germline, CDR1 is MNHEY and CDR2 is SVGAGI. DNA of the CDR3: TGTGCCAGCAGTTACGACAGGGATCAGCCCCAGCATTTT. Protein: CASSYDRDQPQHF.

This chain connects TRBV27 to TRBJ1-2; 8 nucleotides agree with TRBD1. The CDR3 sequence is 13 residues long. The V segment lost 5 bases and the J segment 4 bases; nucleotides outside the gene matches: 3. Germline CDR1 and CDR2: MNHEY and SMNVEV (reference sequence). The CDR3 spells CASSPTGGYGYTF. CDR3 sequence (DNA): TGTGCCAGCAGTCCAACAGGGGGCTATGGCTACACCTTC.

The table lists this clone with a count of one. This CDR3 is CASSLVRGEQYF. CDR3 bases: TGTGCCAGCAGCTTAGTAAGGGGTGAGCAGTACTTC. The chain joins TRBV5-4 to TRBJ2-7, with D maybe TRBD1 (5 bases). Germline V CDR1 and CDR2: SGHNT, YYREEE (reference sequence). The CDR3 spans 12 residues. Trimming took off 2 bases at V and 7 bases at J, with 10 bases between the two ends.

The chain combines TRBV10-3 with TRBJ2-5; a weak D match, TRBD2 (5 bases). The CDR3 is 13 residues long. V was trimmed by 9 bases and J by 1 base, leaving 12 bases between them. CDR1 is ENHRY and CDR2 is SYGVKD in the germline V gene. The CDR3 coding sequence is TGTGCCATATCCGAGGGCCGCCAAGAGACCCAGTACTTC. This encodes CAISEGRQETQYF.

The chain couples TRBV5-1 to TRBJ2-7; no reliable D call. From germline, CDR1 is SGHRS and CDR2 YFSETQ. This CDR3 has 12 amino acids. Trimming pared 4 bases from V and 7 bases from J, leaving 12 bases between. Here the CDR3 DNA reads TGCGCCAGCAGCCAACAAGGAAATGAGCAGTACTTC. The encoded protein is CASSQQGNEQYF.

This clone was seen just once. The V gene is TRBV19, the J gene TRBJ1-1; possible D gene TRBD1, 6 bases. The CDR3 is made up of 15 amino acids. The germline gives CDR1 LNHDA, CDR2 SQIVND (reference sequence). V was pared by 0 bases and J by 5 bases, with 13 bases between. The CDR3 bases are TGTGCCAGTAGTATAGAGAACAGGGCTAGGACTGAAGCTTTCTTT. As protein: CASSIENRARTEAFF. Based on the CDR3 plus reference TRBV19 and TRBJ1-1, the full variable domain is DGGITQSPKYLFRKEGQNVTLSCEQNLNHDAMYWYRQDPGQGLRLIYYSQIVNDFQKGDIAEGYSVSREKKESFPLTVTSAQKNPTAFYLCASSIENRARTEAFFGQGTRLTVV.

The V and J genes are TRBV6-6 and TRBJ1-1; the match to TRBD1 covers 7 bases. V shed 6 bases and J 4 bases; nucleotides not matched to a gene: 8. The CDR3 sequence is 14 residues long. Per germline, CDR1 MNHNY and CDR2 SVGAGI (reference sequence). In DNA, the CDR3 is TGTGCCAGCAGCTACAGATCAGGGGGCACTGAAGCTTTCTTT. Translating gives CASSYRSGGTEAFF.

The V gene is TRBV4-1, the J gene TRBJ2-3; either TRBD1 or TRBD2 may fit D (6 bases each). The CDR3 extends over 18 amino acids. CDR1 is MGHRA and CDR2 is YSYEKL in the germline V gene. V was pared by 1 base and J by 1 base, with 18 bases between. Written as DNA, the CDR3 is TGCGCCAGCAGCCAAGGGCTAACGGGGGCAGGCCGCACAGATACGCAGTATTTT. Protein sequence: CASSQGLTGAGRTDTQYF.

The J gene is TRBJ1-2, the V gene TRBV6-4, with D maybe TRBD1 (5 bases). CDR3 length equals 13 residues. The V gene's germline CDR1 is MRHNA and CDR2 SNTAGT. V lost 0 bases to trimming and J lost 7 bases, with 9 bases between them. The CDR3 coding sequence is TGTGCCAGCAGTGACTCGGGGGGTGGTGGCTACACCTTC. Translating it yields CASSDSGGGGYTF.

The rearrangement joins TRBV18 to TRBJ1-5; the D gene is possibly TRBD1 (5 bases). Per germline, CDR1 KGHSH and CDR2 LQKENI. This CDR3 region has 15 residues. V lost 3 bases to trimming and J lost 0 bases, with 9 bases between them. This CDR3 reads CASSPDSNSNQPQHF. The CDR3 DNA is TGTGCCAGCTCACCCGACAGCAATAGCAATCAGCCCCAGCATTTT.

The chain combines TRBV7-2 with TRBJ1-2; a weak D match, TRBD1 (5 bases). The CDR3 runs to 17 residues. Trimming cost V 4 bases and J 0 bases, with 18 bases left between them. In germline, CDR1 is SGHTA, CDR2 FQGNSA. This CDR3 reads CASSSDLLTGANYGYTF. In DNA, the CDR3 is TGTGCCAGCAGCTCGGACCTCCTAACGGGGGCTAACTATGGCTACACCTTC.

The chain carries TRBV12-3 or TRBV12-4 and TRBJ1-1; a weak D match, TRBD1 (5 bases). Trimming stripped 6 bases from V and 10 bases from J, with 15 bases between. The CDR3 extends over 12 amino acids. CDR3 in DNA: TGTGCCAGCAGCTTCCCTGAAGGGGTAGCTTTCTTT. Protein product: CASSFPEGVAFF.

V usage is TRBV6-5 and J usage is TRBJ1-2, with D unclear. V lost 4 bases and J 6 bases, leaving 9 bases between the germline ends. CDR1 MNHEY and CDR2 SVGAGI come from the germline V gene. This CDR3 is built from 12 residues. The CDR3 bases are TGTGCCAGCAGTTCCTCAGGTCATGGCTACACCTTC. Protein product: CASSSSGHGYTF.

V usage is TRBV18 and J usage is TRBJ1-5; no clear D gene. Germline loops: CDR1 KGHSH, CDR2 LQKENI. The V and J ends lost 6 bases and 0 bases respectively, with 9 bases between them. The CDR3 extends over 14 amino acids. The chain's CDR3 is CASSLGTSNQPQHF. CDR3 bases: TGTGCCAGCTCCCTCGGCACTAGCAATCAGCCCCAGCATTTT.